The 25 T cell receptor beta chains in this list originate from one sample, sequenced in a study of control samples from healthy donors and cancer patients. This table comes from immunoSEQ multiplex PCR, and its TCRdb copy is limited to in-frame clones, with some not included. The table has approximately 26,000 clones, more than 75% seen once. The sequenced material came from PBMCs. The receptors shown here come from a man between 60 and 75 years old with colorectal cancer.

This clone was seen a single time. V gene TRBV11-3 combines with J gene TRBJ2-5, with D unresolved. Germline V gives CDR1 SGHNT, CDR2 YENEEA. The CDR3 consists of 13 residues. Trimming pared 0 bases from V and 1 base from J, leaving 3 bases between. The CDR3 nucleotides read TGTGCCAGCAGCTTAGAGACCCAAGAGACCCAGTACTTC. This sequence encodes CASSLETQETQYF.

This clone was seen only a few times. The genes are TRBV4-1 and TRBJ1-4, with 9 bases aligning to TRBD1. The V gene end was trimmed by 1 base and the J gene end by 5 bases; junction bases not matched to a gene: 2. From germline, CDR1 is MGHRA and CDR2 YSYEKL. This CDR3 region has 15 residues. The CDR3: CASSQAGTGNEKLFF. The CDR3 region has the DNA TGCGCCAGCAGCCAAGCAGGGACAGGGAATGAAAAACTGTTTTTT.

The DNA of the CDR3 is TGTGCCAGCTGGGGGGGCCCAGGGGGGACCCAGTACTTC. Protein: CASWGGPGGTQYF. The genes are TRBV2 and TRBJ2-5; D may match TRBD1 or TRBD2 (7 bases each). From germline, CDR1 is SNHLY and CDR2 FYNNEI. This CDR3 contains 13 residues. V was shortened by 8 bases and J by 7 bases, with 17 bases between the two germline ends.

The rearrangement joins TRBV12-5 to TRBJ2-5, with no clear D. Trimming stripped 6 bases from V and 5 bases from J, with 10 bases between. Germline V gene sequence: CDR1 LGHNT, CDR2 FRNRAP. CDR3 size: 12 residues. This chain's CDR3 is CASGPETETQYF. The CDR3 nucleotides read TGTGCTAGTGGGCCCGAGACGGAGACCCAGTACTTC.

V gene TRBV7-2 combines with J gene TRBJ2-1; D is uncertain. CDR1 SGHTA and CDR2 FQGNSA come from the germline V gene. The CDR3 runs 13 residues. The germline V and J ends were trimmed by 5 bases and 5 bases, with 10 bases remaining between them. The CDR3 bases are TGTGCCAGCAGCAGCCGGTGGGACAATGAGCAGTTCTTC. This translates into CASSSRWDNEQFF.

The V call is TRBV4-1, the J call TRBJ2-5, with D perhaps matching TRBD1 (6 bases). Trimming took off 0 bases at V and 5 bases at J, with 16 bases between the two ends. The CDR3 length is 16 residues. Germline CDR1 MGHRA, CDR2 YSYEKL. CDR3 sequence: CASSQEVGRGKETQYF. The CDR3 DNA follows: TGCGCCAGCAGCCAAGAGGTCGGCAGGGGAAAGGAGACCCAGTACTTC.

J is TRBJ1-1 and V is TRBV11-2, with D uncertain. Trimming stripped 0 bases from V and 6 bases from J, with 14 bases between. CDR1 and CDR2 (germline): SGHAT, FQNNGV. The CDR3 sequence is 15 residues long. In DNA form, the CDR3 reads TGTGCCAGCAGCTTAGATAGGTGGGTGAGAGCTGAAGCTTTCTTT. This encodes CASSLDRWVRAEAFF. Variable domain in full (rest from reference TRBV11-2 and TRBJ1-1): EAGVAQSPRYKIIEKRQSVAFWCNPISGHATLYWYQQILGQGPKLLIQFQNNGVVDDSQLPKDRFSAERLKGVDSTLKIQPAKLEDSAVYLCASSLDRWVRAEAFFGQGTRLTVV.

The rearrangement joins TRBV4-2 to TRBJ1-3; D gene unclear. Germline V gene lookup returns CDR1 LGHNA and CDR2 YNFKEQ. The CDR3 totals 15 residues. V lost 4 bases and J lost 0, with 10 bases in between. In DNA, the CDR3 is TGTGCCAGCAGCCTACAGACTTCCTCTGGAAACACCATATATTTT. As protein: CASSLQTSSGNTIYF.

The rearrangement uses TRBV19 and TRBJ1-6; D may be TRBD1 (5 bases). Looked up from germline, CDR1 is LNHDA and CDR2 is SQIVND (reference sequence). This CDR3 spans 16 amino acids. Deletions cut 1 base from V and 8 bases from J, with 15 bases between. The CDR3 region has the DNA TGTGCCAGTAGTATAGTTGGCGGTCTAGGGGATTCACCCCTCCACTTT. Protein sequence: CASSIVGGLGDSPLHF.

This clone was counted once. This chain links TRBV9 with TRBJ1-4; D not resolved. The length of the CDR3 is 16 residues. Germline loops: CDR1 SGDLS, CDR2 YYNGEE. Trimming cost V 0 bases and J 0 bases, with 9 bases left between them. DNA for the CDR3: TGTGCCAGCAGCGTAGGTCTACCTGCAACTAATGAAAAACTGTTTTTT. Its protein product is CASSVGLPATNEKLFF.

The chain uses TRBV19 and TRBJ1-5; TRBD1 might be the D (5 bases). Germline-derived CDR1 and CDR2 are LNHDA and SQIVND (reference sequence). V lost 5 bases and J 2 bases, leaving 10 bases between the germline ends. The CDR3 is 14 residues long. As DNA, the CDR3 is TGTGCCAGTAGTTTAGGGGTCGGCAATCAGCCCCAGCATTTT. Protein product: CASSLGVGNQPQHF. Filled out from reference TRBV19 and TRBJ1-5, the complete variable domain reads DGGITQSPKYLFRKEGQNVTLSCEQNLNHDAMYWYRQDPGQGLRLIYYSQIVNDFQKGDIAEGYSVSREKKESFPLTVTSAQKNPTAFYLCASSLGVGNQPQHFGDGTRLSIL.

J is TRBJ1-5 and V is TRBV6-5; D ambiguous. V shed 5 bases and J shed 5 bases, with 10 bases lying between them. CDR1 and CDR2 (germline): MNHEY, SVGAGI. The CDR3 has 13 residues. The CDR3 here is CASSIFWDQPQHF. In nucleotides, the CDR3 is TGTGCCAGCAGTATTTTTTGGGATCAGCCCCAGCATTTT.

This clone was observed a handful of times. The chain uses TRBV15 and TRBJ1-2, with a possible D match to TRBD1 (5 bases). Trimming took off 4 bases at V and 0 bases at J, with 12 bases between the two ends. The CDR3 extends over 15 amino acids. CDR1 and CDR2 from the germline V gene are LNHNV and YYDKDF (reference sequence). CDR3 bases: TGTGCCACCAGCAAAGGGGATGAATCTAACTATGGCTACACCTTC. Protein product: CATSKGDESNYGYTF.

Judged by abundance, this clone is medium-sized (0.01 to 0.1%). The chain uses TRBV19 and TRBJ1-1, with 8 bases identical to TRBD1. With 3 bases clipped from V and 5 bases from J, the junction kept 5 bases outside the gene matches. The CDR3 consists of 14 residues. Germline CDR1 LNHDA, CDR2 SQIVND (reference sequence). As DNA, the CDR3 is TGTGCCAGTAGTATGGGACAGGTGGCTACTGAAGCTTTCTTT. This sequence encodes CASSMGQVATEAFF.

The rearrangement uses TRBV6-6 and TRBJ2-3, with 10 bases matching TRBD1. J gave up 0 bases and V 2 bases, and 2 bases lay outside the gene matches. The CDR3 spans 16 residues. Germline CDR1 is MNHNY and CDR2 is SVGAGI (reference sequence). The CDR3 loop is CASSYRDRGSTDTQYF. CDR3 in DNA: TGTGCCAGCAGTTACCGGGACAGGGGTAGCACAGATACGCAGTATTTT.

This clone has more than one count but fewer than ten. The sample contains more than one DNA sequence encoding this CDR3. For the CDR3, the DNA is TGTGCCAGCAGTTACGGACGCGAGCAGTACGTC. Protein sequence: CASSYGREQYV. The chain recombines TRBV6-2 or TRBV6-3 with TRBJ2-7; D is uncertain. V lost 2 bases, J lost 6 bases, and 5 bases lay in between. Per the germline V gene, CDR1 is MNHEY and CDR2 is SVGEGT. This CDR3 spans 11 amino acids.

This chain uses TRBV7-9 with TRBJ2-2, with D perhaps TRBD2 (6 bases). The CDR3 is 15 amino acids. CDR1 is SEHNR, CDR2 FQNEAQ, per germline (reference sequence). Trimming shortened V by 5 bases and J by 2 bases, and 12 bases separated the two germline ends. CDR3 region: CASSPGLINTGELFF. CDR3 sequence (DNA): TGTGCCAGCAGCCCGGGACTCATAAACACCGGGGAGCTGTTTTTT.

The chain uses TRBV4-3 and TRBJ2-3; 7 nucleotides match TRBD2. After removal of 0 bases from V and 4 bases from J, the junction contained 10 bases not matched to a gene. Germline CDR1 reads LGHNA; CDR2 reads YSLEER. The length of the CDR3 is 17 residues. This chain's CDR3 is CASSQETQRGRSDTQYF. In nucleotides, the CDR3 is TGCGCCAGCAGCCAAGAAACCCAGCGGGGAAGGTCAGATACGCAGTATTTT.

This clone was counted once. This chain links TRBV7-6 with TRBJ2-1, with unresolved D. Germline CDR1 SGHVS, CDR2 FNYEAQ. V dropped 1 base and J dropped 6 bases, with 7 bases sitting between them. The CDR3 covers 13 residues. DNA of the CDR3: TGTGCCAGCAGCTTAGGACGCTCCAATGAGCAGTTCTTC. Translating gives CASSLGRSNEQFF.

The chain links TRBV10-1 to TRBJ2-3; D remains ambiguous. Germline-derived CDR1 and CDR2 are WNHNN and SYGVQD (reference sequence). The length of the CDR3 is 12 residues. The V end was cut by 3 bases, the J end by 0 bases, with 1 base between. The chain's CDR3 is CASSDSTDTQYF. DNA for the CDR3: TGCGCCAGCAGTGACAGCACAGATACGCAGTATTTT.

The CDR3 region is CASGQAGGQETQYF. CDR3 sequence (DNA): TGCGCCAGCGGGCAAGCGGGGGGTCAAGAGACCCAGTACTTC. The chain joins TRBV5-1 to TRBJ2-5, with 9 bases lining up with TRBD2. V dropped 7 bases and J dropped 2; count of bases not matched to a gene: 6. The CDR3 has 14 residues. Looked up from germline, CDR1 is SGHRS and CDR2 is YFSETQ.

This chain connects TRBV5-1 to TRBJ1-1; TRBD1 agrees at 9 bases. The CDR3 extends over 14 amino acids. Germline assignment: CDR1 SGHRS and CDR2 YFSETQ. With 0 bases clipped from V and 10 bases from J, the junction kept 7 bases outside the gene matches. The CDR3 nucleotides are TGCGCCAGCAGCTTGGCGGGACAGGGATTCGTAGCTTTCTTT. It encodes CASSLAGQGFVAFF. The full variable domain, in which reference TRBV5-1 and TRBJ1-1 provide the parts outside the CDR3, is KAGVTQTPRYLIKTRGQQVTLSCSPISGHRSVSWYQQTPGQGLQFLFEYFSETQRNKGNFPGRFSGRQFSNSRSEMNVSTLELGDSALYLCASSLAGQGFVAFFGQGTRLTVV.

In nucleotides, the CDR3 is TGTGCCAGCAGTTTAAGGACAGGCCGAGCTAACTATGGCTACACCTTC. Protein product: CASSLRTGRANYGYTF. The chain employs TRBV6-2 or TRBV6-3 and TRBJ1-2, with 7 nucleotides matching TRBD1. V shed 4 bases and J 0 bases; nucleotides not matched to a gene: 8. In germline, CDR1 is MNHEY, CDR2 SVGEGT. CDR3 length equals 16 residues.

This CDR3 is CASSLAANTEAFF. Written as DNA, the CDR3 is TGCGCCAGCAGCTTGGCAGCGAACACTGAAGCTTTCTTT. The rearrangement joins TRBV5-1 to TRBJ1-1; D not resolved. Trimming removed 0 bases at V and 1 base at J, with 4 bases between. Germline CDR1 SGHRS, CDR2 YFSETQ. This CDR3 region has 13 residues.

The rearrangement uses TRBV7-7 and TRBJ2-3, with D perhaps assigned TRBD1 or TRBD2 (5 bases each). The V and J ends lost 5 bases and 6 bases respectively, with 18 bases between them. Germline CDR1 reads SSHAT; CDR2 reads FNYEAQ (reference sequence). The CDR3 consists of 15 residues. The chain's CDR3 is CASSLEVGPSDTQYF. In DNA, the CDR3 is TGTGCCAGCAGCCTAGAGGTGGGACCGTCGGATACGCAGTATTTT.